What follows are 2 T cell receptor beta chains derived from one specimen sequenced in a study of T cells in localized non-small cell lung cancer (TCRdb year 2020). Library preparation employed the immunoSEQ multiplex PCR assay. In TCRdb, the immuneACCESS table is reduced to in-frame sequences with V and J assigned. These tables do not hold every clone; where another copy was compared, an unresolved V gene accounts for under half, and the others remain unexplained. The sample table records roughly 25,000 clones; about 92% of these occur just once. 13% to 15% of the sample goes to the ten largest clones. The source material was peripheral blood, sampled before any cancer treatment. Receptor source: a man aged 35-75 years with stage III squamous cell lung carcinoma.

The chain links TRBV19 to TRBJ1-4; 7 positions match TRBD1. J gave up 6 bases and V 6 bases, and 10 bases lay outside the gene matches. CDR3 length equals 15 residues. Germline V gene sequence: CDR1 LNHDA, CDR2 SQIVND (reference sequence). As DNA, the CDR3 is TGTGCCAGTAGACCTACAGGGGAGGGGGATGAAAAACTGTTTTTT. Translated: CASRPTGEGDEKLFF.

This clone was found once. The chain employs TRBV7-2 and TRBJ2-5; TRBD2 matches at 11 bases. Germline V gene sequence: CDR1 SGHTA, CDR2 FQGNSA. V was clipped by 3 bases and J by 4 bases; unmatched bases: 4. This CDR3 region has 15 residues. The DNA for the CDR3 is TGTGCCAGCAGCTTTAGCGGGGGGGCCGGAGAGACCCAGTACTTC. This gives the protein CASSFSGGAGETQYF.